The TCR beta chain under discussion was sequenced for a study of cytomegalovirus exposure and HLA in healthy donors. Overall study context: An earlier analysis found 100 million or so unique TCR beta sequences from approximately 190 million T cells. Ancestry clustering placed 81% of approximately 370 genotyped donors in the Caucasian-associated cluster. Study-wide results and limits: Roughly even sequencing depth across donors was the assumption behind the presence/absence analyses. It has been reported that TCR beta sequences accurately predicted the HLA-A and HLA-B alleles of most subjects.

Comments on this clone: Its antigen remains unknown.

From germline, CDR1 is ENHRY and CDR2 SYGVKD. V shed 2 bases and J 2 bases; nucleotides not matched to a gene: 0. The CDR3 consists of 14 residues. PCR employed 60 Vbeta and 13 Jbeta primers. Only in-frame clones appear in the TCRdb table, and some are missing; sequencing was by immunoSEQ multiplex PCR. Of under 130,000 clones listed, roughly an eighth are singletons. The source of this sequence is a man aged 40-49 years in good health and CMV-seropositive. The chain links TRBV10-3 to TRBJ1-2; 9 nucleotides agree with TRBD1. Sequencing used PBMCs. Here the CDR3 DNA reads TGTGCCATCAGTGAGGGGACAGGGAACTATGGCTACACCTTC. Translating gives CAISEGTGNYGYTF.